This T cell receptor (beta chain) was recorded in a study of cytomegalovirus exposure and HLA in healthy donors. Study in general: The roughly 700 first-cohort repertoires shared a platform with the approximately 120 validation repertoires, as reported in a later analysis.

General observations from the study: TCR clusters originating in the first cohort tended to co-occur in the approximately 120 validation repertoires, according to a later analysis. High sensitivity and specificity were reportedly achieved when the classifier diagnosed cytomegalovirus status. TCR beta chains numbering more than 150 were designated cytomegalovirus-associated.

V was pared by 1 base and J by 5 bases, with 8 bases of the junction left unmatched. The germline V gene encodes CDR1 MNHEY and CDR2 SVGAGI. CDR3 length: 16 amino acids. Produced via immunoSEQ multiplex PCR; TCRdb's table is partial and in-frame only. The sample consists of about 280,000 clones, roughly 90% of them appearing once. Of note for this clone: Its antigen remains unknown.

The clonotype was recovered from a woman aged 18-29 years in good health and CMV-seronegative. V and J are TRBV6-5 and TRBJ2-5; 9 nucleotides align to TRBD2. Sample: PBMCs. CDR3 in amino acids: CASSYFKREEGETQYF. CDR3 DNA: TGTGCCAGCAGTTACTTTAAGCGGGAGGAGGGGGAGACCCAGTACTTC.